The sequence of this T cell receptor (beta chain) was determined in a study of blood T cell repertoires in COVID-19. Sequencing was performed with immunoSEQ multiplex PCR; in TCRdb, only in-frame clones are kept and a portion is missing. This repertoire shows some 150,000 clones, about 81% found once; its top ten account for 8% to 9.5%. The CDR3 has 12 residues. Germline CDR1 is MNHEY and CDR2 is SVGAGI. The ends lost 6 bases at V and 9 bases at J; junction bases unmatched: 4. Material: peripheral blood. The chain carries TRBV6-5 and TRBJ2-1; 8 bases align to TRBD2. This clonotype was sampled from a woman aged 70-85 years with acute or convalescent COVID-19. CDR3 loop: CASRAGVGEQFF. The CDR3 DNA reads TGTGCCAGCAGAGCGGGAGTCGGTGAGCAGTTCTTC.